These 32 T cell receptor beta chains originate from one sample sequenced in a study of blood T cell repertoires in COVID-19. Profiling relied on immunoSEQ multiplex PCR, and the TCRdb table lists in-frame clones only, not all of them. This sample yields about 220,000 clones, of which around 81% are seen a single time; about 13% belongs to the top ten. Material for sequencing was peripheral blood. The receptor source for this set is a human donor in a cohort sampled during active COVID-19.

This clone has only a few counts. The rearrangement joins TRBV5-1 to TRBJ1-1; D gene uncertain. CDR3 length equals 13 residues. V dropped 2 bases and J dropped 4 bases, with 9 bases sitting between them. In germline, CDR1 is SGHRS, CDR2 YFSETQ. The CDR3 DNA is TGCGCCAGCAGCTTCGGGGAGGGCACTGAAGCTTTCTTT. Protein: CASSFGEGTEAFF.

The rearrangement uses TRBV6-5 and TRBJ1-2; the D gene is possibly TRBD1 (6 bases). The CDR3 extends over 12 amino acids. V lost 10 bases and J 6 bases, leaving 15 bases between the germline ends. In germline, CDR1 is MNHEY, CDR2 SVGAGI. CDR3 nucleotides: TGTGCCACCACCTCCAGGGGAGATGGCTACACCTTC. Its protein product is CATTSRGDGYTF.

This clone turned up a few times. This rearrangement joins TRBV20-1 to TRBJ2-7, with D tentatively TRBD2 (5 bases). Germline-derived CDR1 and CDR2 are DFQATT and SNEGSKA (reference sequence). With 2 bases removed from V and 5 bases from J, the gap between germline ends came to 7 bases. The CDR3 extends over 11 amino acids. The CDR3 coding sequence is TGCAGTGCTAGACCGGGGAACGAGCAGTACTTC. It encodes CSARPGNEQYF.

This clone appeared a few times. The CDR3 DNA reads TGTGCCAGCACGAGCGGGAGAAGCCACACCGGGGAGCTGTTTTTT. Translated: CASTSGRSHTGELFF. V and J are TRBV5-4 and TRBJ2-2; TRBD2 aligns across 8 bases. The CDR3 length is 15 residues. Germline CDR1 and CDR2: SGHNT and YYREEE (reference sequence). After removal of 6 bases from V and 3 bases from J, the junction contained 7 bases not matched to a gene.

The chain recombines TRBV28 with TRBJ2-7; 12 nucleotides align to TRBD2. V lost 0 bases and J lost 0; bases outside the gene matches: 0. The CDR3 is made up of 16 amino acids. CDR1 is MDHEN, CDR2 SYDVKM, per germline. CDR3 coding DNA: TGTGCCAGCAGTTTATGGACTAGCGGGGGCTCCTACGAGCAGTACTTC. It codes for CASSLWTSGGSYEQYF.

The chain employs TRBV28 and TRBJ1-2, with 9 bases aligning to TRBD1. The trim removed 2 bases at V and 14 bases at J, leaving 6 bases unmatched. The CDR3 runs to 12 residues. Germline V gene data show CDR1 as MDHEN and CDR2 as SYDVKM. CDR3 nucleotide sequence: TGTGCCAGCAGTTTACAAGGGACAGGGTGTACCTTC. Protein product: CASSLQGTGCTF.

The chain recombines TRBV18 with TRBJ2-5, with 8 bases aligning to TRBD2. With 10 bases clipped from V and 1 base from J, the junction kept 8 bases outside the gene matches. The CDR3 runs to 14 residues. Germline V gene sequence: CDR1 KGHSH, CDR2 LQKENI. DNA for the CDR3: TGTGCCACCCGATCGGGGGGGGGCCAAGAGACCCAGTACTTC. Its protein is CATRSGGGQETQYF.

The chain joins TRBV27 to TRBJ2-5; the D gene is possibly TRBD2 (6 bases). Looked up from germline, CDR1 is MNHEY and CDR2 is SMNVEV (reference sequence). Trimming removed 3 bases at V and 4 bases at J, with 15 bases between. The length of the CDR3 is 15 residues. CDR3 DNA sequence: TGTGCCAGCAGTTTCTCGTGGAGGGGTAGAGAGACCCAGTACTTC. Residues: CASSFSWRGRETQYF.

The count of this clone is one. The V call is TRBV4-2, the J call TRBJ2-5, with 9 positions matching TRBD2. Germline CDR1 LGHNA, CDR2 YNFKEQ. V was clipped by 2 bases and J by 4 bases; unmatched bases: 8. This CDR3 has 16 amino acids. CDR3 sequence reads: CASSQPSAGGPETQYF. CDR3 DNA sequence: TGTGCCAGCAGCCAACCCTCCGCGGGGGGGCCAGAGACCCAGTACTTC.

This chain links TRBV28 with TRBJ1-4, with TRBD1 matching 9 bases. CDR1 MDHEN and CDR2 SYDVKM come from the germline V gene. The CDR3 has 14 amino acids. Germline trimming cut 8 bases from V and 6 bases from J; bases unmatched to any gene: 7. CDR3 bases: TGTGCCAGCTGCTTCCGGGACAGGGATGAAAAACTGTTTTTT. The encoded protein is CASCFRDRDEKLFF.

V usage is TRBV11-1 and J usage is TRBJ1-5; D not certain. Germline CDR1 is SGHAT and CDR2 is FQDESV (reference sequence). Trimming cost V 1 base and J 5 bases, with 6 bases left between them. This CDR3 comprises 13 residues. CDR3 DNA: TGTGCCAGCAGCTTAGACTCCTATCAGCCCCAGCATTTT. As protein: CASSLDSYQPQHF.

This clone was detected many times. The rearrangement joins TRBV3-1 (or the pseudogene TRBV3-2) to TRBJ1-1; D call uncertain. Germline V CDR1 and CDR2: LGHDT, YNNKEL (reference sequence). The CDR3 runs to 12 residues. Trimming stripped 5 bases from V and 7 bases from J, with 11 bases between. CDR3 protein: CASSTHSFEAFF. CDR3 in DNA: TGTGCCAGCAGCACCCACAGTTTTGAAGCTTTCTTT.

This rearrangement joins TRBV28 to TRBJ1-4; 10 bases align to TRBD1. The CDR3 is made up of 15 amino acids. Germline V gene sequence: CDR1 MDHEN, CDR2 SYDVKM. V was pared by 4 bases and J by 8 bases, with 7 bases of the junction left unmatched. The CDR3 spells CASSWAGTGVEKLFF. Written as DNA, the CDR3 is TGTGCCAGCAGTTGGGCCGGGACAGGGGTGGAAAAACTGTTTTTT.

The rearrangement joins TRBV27 to TRBJ2-6, with TRBD2 as a possible D gene (7 bases). Germline CDR1 and CDR2: MNHEY and SMNVEV (reference sequence). This CDR3 region has 18 residues. V lost 5 bases, J lost 0 bases, and 17 bases lay in between. The CDR3 DNA reads TGTGCCAGCAGTCCCAGGTGGGGGGGCTACTCTGGGGCCAACGTCCTGACTTTC. It specifies CASSPRWGGYSGANVLTF.

The V and J genes are TRBV27 and TRBJ2-1; 11 nucleotides agree with TRBD1. Germline values: CDR1 MNHEY, CDR2 SMNVEV (reference sequence). The CDR3 length is 15 residues. V dropped 7 bases and J dropped 7; count of bases not matched to a gene: 9. The CDR3 reads CASNTAGQGANEQFF. The CDR3 DNA is TGTGCCAGCAACACTGCTGGACAGGGGGCAAATGAGCAGTTCTTC.

V is TRBV6-5 and J is TRBJ2-2; TRBD1 matches at 8 bases. V lost 7 bases to trimming and J lost 6 bases; unmatched junction nucleotides: 7. The V gene's germline CDR1 is MNHEY and CDR2 SVGAGI. The CDR3 runs to 14 residues. This chain's CDR3 is CASKPTGDAGELFF. CDR3 coding DNA: TGTGCCAGCAAACCGACAGGGGATGCCGGGGAGCTGTTTTTT.

The chain has TRBV4-2 and TRBJ2-2, with 8 bases lining up with TRBD1. The CDR3 is 17 residues long. V gave up 0 bases and J gave up 2 bases; unmatched junction bases: 5. CDR1 is LGHNA and CDR2 is YNFKEQ in the germline V gene. The CDR3 DNA sequence: TGTGCCAGCAGCCAAGATGGTACAGGGGGAAACACCGGGGAGCTGTTTTTT. Residues: CASSQDGTGGNTGELFF.

The V and J genes are TRBV28 and TRBJ2-7; D ambiguous. Germline CDR1 MDHEN, CDR2 SYDVKM. This CDR3 spans 15 amino acids. Trimming pared 5 bases from V and 3 bases from J, leaving 17 bases between. The CDR3 loop reads CASSLGSGSHYEQYF. The CDR3 DNA reads as TGTGCCAGCAGTCTTGGCTCCGGGTCCCACTACGAGCAGTACTTC.

V usage is TRBV11-3 and J usage is TRBJ1-1, with a weak D call TRBD1 (6 bases). The ends were cut back, 5 bases at V and 8 bases at J, with 15 bases in the middle. The germline V gene has CDR1 SGHNT and CDR2 YENEEA. There are 13 residues in the CDR3. This chain's CDR3 is CASSPRPGAEAFF. CDR3 coding DNA: TGTGCCAGCAGCCCGAGACCAGGGGCCGAAGCTTTCTTT.

The chain is built from TRBV12-5 and TRBJ2-7, with no clear D. This CDR3 comprises 14 residues. CDR1 LGHNT and CDR2 FRNRAP come from the germline V gene. The germline V and J ends were trimmed by 3 bases and 7 bases, with 16 bases remaining between them. CDR3 sequence reads: CASGFQRPCGEQYF. The CDR3 nucleotides are TGTGCTAGTGGTTTCCAGCGCCCATGCGGAGAGCAGTACTTC.

This clone was counted a few times. The gene calls are TRBV18 and TRBJ1-2; D perhaps matches TRBD1 (5 bases). V was clipped by 3 bases and J by 1 base, with 9 bases between them. The CDR3 spans 14 residues. Looked up from germline, CDR1 is KGHSH and CDR2 is LQKENI. The CDR3 bases are TGTGCCAGCTCACCGGTTGACAGTAACTATGGCTACACCTTC. It is translated as CASSPVDSNYGYTF.

The chain links TRBV11-2 to TRBJ1-3; the D gene is possibly TRBD1 (5 bases). Between the trimmed V and J ends, which lost 1 base and 2 bases, there was a span of 9 bases. The germline V gene encodes CDR1 SGHAT and CDR2 FQNNGV. The CDR3 runs to 15 residues. CDR3 region: CASSLGGGAGNTIYF. The CDR3 region has the DNA TGTGCCAGCAGCTTAGGGGGGGGAGCTGGAAACACCATATATTTT.

This chain connects TRBV28 to TRBJ1-2, with a weak D call TRBD1 (6 bases). The germline gives CDR1 MDHEN, CDR2 SYDVKM. Trimming took off 4 bases at V and 8 bases at J, with 20 bases between the two ends. The CDR3 length is 15 residues. The CDR3 region has the DNA TGTGCCAGCAGTTCCCCCCACAGGGATGGGCGCGGCTACACCTTC. This sequence encodes CASSSPHRDGRGYTF.

The chain combines TRBV10-1 with TRBJ2-7; 7 nucleotides line up with TRBD1. CDR1 and CDR2 (germline): WNHNN, SYGVQD (reference sequence). Losses at the gene ends were 7 bases for V and 3 bases for J; bases not matched to a gene: 9. This CDR3 has 14 amino acids. The CDR3 nucleotides are TGCGCCAGCATCTTCCAGGGGGTATACTACGAGCAGTACTTC. It encodes CASIFQGVYYEQYF.

The chain has TRBV2 and TRBJ1-5, with D unresolved. The CDR3 runs 15 residues. The V gene lost 4 bases and the J gene lost 2 bases, with 12 bases spanning the gap. The germline gives CDR1 SNHLY, CDR2 FYNNEI. CDR3 residues: CASSGLLAGNQPQHF. CDR3 nucleotides: TGTGCCAGCAGTGGGTTACTTGCGGGCAATCAGCCCCAGCATTTT.

This clone was detected only a few times. The rearrangement links TRBV5-5 to TRBJ1-1; D call uncertain. This CDR3 is 13 amino acids long. Germline CDR1 and CDR2: SGHKS and YYEKEE (reference sequence). V gave up 3 bases and J gave up 1 base, with 7 bases separating them. The CDR3 DNA reads as TGTGCCAGCAGCTCCCACACGAACACTGAAGCTTTCTTT. Translated, it gives CASSSHTNTEAFF.

The V and J genes are TRBV30 and TRBJ1-3; TRBD1 is a possible D gene (6 bases). Germline V gene lookup returns CDR1 GTSNPN and CDR2 SVGIG (reference sequence). There are 16 residues in the CDR3. V lost 4 bases and J lost 4, with 20 bases in between. CDR3 amino acids: CAWIGGRLKYGNTIYF. The DNA of the CDR3 is TGTGCCTGGATAGGGGGACGCCTAAAGTACGGAAACACCATATATTTT.

A word on this clone: Additional DNA sequences in this sample encode the identical CDR3. The rearrangement links TRBV28 to TRBJ1-2; D remains unclear. Trimming stripped 2 bases from V and 8 bases from J, with 6 bases between. The CDR3 is 11 amino acids. Germline V gene sequence: CDR1 MDHEN, CDR2 SYDVKM. Here the CDR3 reads CASSLRRGYTF. The CDR3 region has the DNA TGTGCCAGCAGTTTACGGAGGGGCTACACCTTC.

J is TRBJ1-2 and V is TRBV19; the match to TRBD1 covers 11 bases. Germline lookup yields CDR1 LNHDA and CDR2 SQIVND (reference sequence). The CDR3 extends over 16 amino acids. V lost 2 bases and J lost 4; bases outside the gene matches: 6. The CDR3 loop reads CASSILGQGESYGYTF. CDR3 coding DNA: TGTGCCAGTAGTATATTGGGACAGGGGGAAAGCTATGGCTACACCTTC. Full variable domain (rest looked up from reference TRBV19 and TRBJ1-2): DGGITQSPKYLFRKEGQNVTLSCEQNLNHDAMYWYRQDPGQGLRLIYYSQIVNDFQKGDIAEGYSVSREKKESFPLTVTSAQKNPTAFYLCASSILGQGESYGYTFGSGTRLTVV.

This clone was observed a single time. CDR3 DNA: TGTGCCAGCAGCACAGCCGGGACAGGGGTTCTCTCTGGGGCCAACGTCCTGACTTTC. It encodes CASSTAGTGVLSGANVLTF. The rearrangement joins TRBV28 to TRBJ2-6; 10 nucleotides agree with TRBD1. Losses at the gene ends were 6 bases for V and 0 bases for J; bases not matched to a gene: 11. Germline values: CDR1 MDHEN, CDR2 SYDVKM. The CDR3 runs 19 residues.

V and J are TRBV10-3 and TRBJ2-3; D perhaps matches TRBD1 (5 bases). Germline CDR1 is ENHRY and CDR2 is SYGVKD. V was trimmed by 8 bases and J by 4 bases, leaving 7 bases between them. The CDR3 covers 11 residues. As DNA, the CDR3 is TGTGCCATCGGACAAGCAGATACGCAGTATTTT. This gives the protein CAIGQADTQYF.

The chain has TRBV15 and TRBJ1-4, with TRBD1 identical over 8 bases. V trimming: 5 bases; J trimming: 4 bases; junction bases outside the gene matches: 9. The CDR3 is made up of 16 amino acids. CDR1 is LNHNV, CDR2 YYDKDF, per germline (reference sequence). Here the CDR3 DNA reads TGTGCCACCAGCGGAAAGCCGGGACAGGTTAATGAAAAACTGTTTTTT. Its translation is CATSGKPGQVNEKLFF.